These 26 T cell receptor beta chains were all obtained from the same sample, sequenced in a study of CXCR3-negative and CXCR3-positive naive CD8 T cells. General study results and limits: Hydrophobicity of TRB CDR3s was greater in CXCR3-positive naive cells than in CXCR3-negative naive cells.

cDNA libraries for TRB were generated by 5' RACE incorporating UMI labels. TCRdb derives one entry per CDR3 protein from the 5' RACE reads, leaving out DNA. In total, the table holds under 150,000 distinct CDR3 sequences. Their recognized antigens are unknown. The sequenced material came from naive CXCR3+ CD8+ T cells from blood. The subset denotes: CD45RO-CCR7+CD27+CD95- naive CD8+ T cells expressing CXCR3 (TNR3+). Every receptor here comes from a human donor in good health. Some clones in this sample may be carry-over from other donors' samples.

The genes are TRBV7-6 and TRBJ1-5; TCRdb's D call of TRBD1 is untestable without DNA. CDR3 length: 15 amino acids. Germline-derived CDR1 and CDR2 are SGHVS and FNYEAQ. The CDR3 is CATKSRDRGRQPQHF.

The rearrangement joins TRBV5-8 to TRBJ1-2; without DNA, the TCRdb call of TRBD1 cannot be checked. The CDR3 contains 15 residues. Germline V lookup: CDR1 SGHTS, CDR2 YDEGEE. The CDR3 sequence is CASSRRQGANYGYTF.

This sequence joins TRBV5-1 and TRBJ1-1; TCRdb names TRBD1, which stays unverified in the absence of DNA. CDR3 length equals 14 residues. CDR1 is SGHRS and CDR2 is YFSETQ in the germline V gene. CDR3 loop: CASNLRGHGTEAFF.

The J gene is TRBJ2-7, the V gene TRBV7-9. CDR1 and CDR2 (germline): SEHNR, FQNEAQ (reference sequence). The CDR3 runs to 14 residues. The chain's CDR3 is CASSLGTNSYEQYF.

This chain connects TRBV5-1 to TRBJ2-7; TCRdb designates TRBD2, a call that cannot be tested without DNA. This CDR3 is built from 15 residues. Germline CDR1 and CDR2: SGHRS and YFSETQ. CDR3 residues: CASSFTGPRSYEQYF.

The genes are TRBV20-1 and TRBJ2-3; TCRdb indicates TRBD2, and absent DNA this call remains unverified. The CDR3 spans 19 residues. CDR1 is DFQATT, CDR2 SNEGSKA, per germline (reference sequence). The chain's CDR3 is CSARDPPVLAGGPPDTQYF.

The chain links TRBV20-1 to TRBJ2-1. Germline V CDR1 and CDR2: DFQATT, SNEGSKA (reference sequence). The CDR3 is made up of 12 amino acids. Here the CDR3 reads CSARDSTLEQFF.

V is TRBV5-1 and J is TRBJ2-5; TCRdb indicates TRBD2, and absent DNA this call remains unverified. The germline gives CDR1 SGHRS, CDR2 YFSETQ. The CDR3 has 16 residues. CDR3 residues: CASSLVVTSGSETQYF.

The chain is built from TRBV29-1 and TRBJ2-1; no DNA is available, so the TRBD1 call from TCRdb remains unchecked. Germline loops: CDR1 SQVTM, CDR2 ANQGSEA. The CDR3 covers 15 residues. This chain's CDR3 is CSVEAGQGWKNEQFF.

V is TRBV5-1 and J is TRBJ1-2; checking the TCRdb D call of TRBD1 is not possible without DNA. The CDR3 is made up of 13 amino acids. Germline CDR1 SGHRS, CDR2 YFSETQ. CDR3 amino acids: CACSFDRGEGYTF.

This chain links TRBV28 with TRBJ2-1; TCRdb outputs TRBD2, but without DNA this stays unchecked. The CDR3 has 16 residues. The germline gives CDR1 MDHEN, CDR2 SYDVKM. The CDR3 is CASSYRPSGAYNEQFF.

This rearrangement joins TRBV19 to TRBJ1-1; TCRdb selects TRBD1, and the lack of DNA leaves this call unchecked. Germline V gene sequence: CDR1 LNHDA, CDR2 SQIVND (reference sequence). This CDR3 comprises 15 residues. The CDR3 region is CASSIGDRVGPEAFF.

V is TRBV29-1 and J is TRBJ2-1; no DNA is available, so the TRBD2 call from TCRdb remains unchecked. Germline V gene data show CDR1 as SQVTM and CDR2 as ANQGSEA. There are 16 residues in the CDR3. This chain's CDR3 is CSVDGGDSINYNEQFF.

The rearrangement links TRBV5-5 to TRBJ2-1; checking the TCRdb D call of TRBD1 is not possible without DNA. CDR3 size: 16 residues. In germline, CDR1 is SGHKS, CDR2 YYEKEE (reference sequence). The CDR3 region is CASSLTGGGSYNEQFF.

The V gene is TRBV7-7, the J gene TRBJ2-7; TCRdb returns TRBD1, unconfirmable since there is no DNA. The germline CDR1 and CDR2 sequences are SSHAT and FNYEAQ (reference sequence). The CDR3 spans 13 residues. The CDR3 reads CASSYLQGREQYF. Full variable domain (outside the CDR3, taken from reference TRBV7-7 and TRBJ2-7): GAGVSQSPRYKVTKRGQDVTLRCDPISSHATLYWYQQALGQGPEFLTYFNYEAQPDKSGLPSDRFSAERPEGSISTLTIQRTEQRDSAMYRCASSYLQGREQYFGPGTRLTVT.

This chain connects TRBV23-1 to TRBJ2-7; TCRdb picks TRBD2, but there is no DNA to check that call. TRBV23-1 is an ORF, with its function uncertain. The CDR3 is made up of 18 amino acids. This CDR3 is CASSQSSPREYLVYEQYF.

This chain joins TRBV12-3 or TRBV12-4 and TRBJ2-5; no DNA is available, so the TRBD1 call from TCRdb remains unchecked. CDR3 length: 15 residues. The CDR3 loop reads CASSFPERVQETQYF.

This chain connects TRBV7-2 to TRBJ2-7; TCRdb gives TRBD1 as the D gene, but with no DNA this cannot be confirmed. Germline V gives CDR1 SGHTA, CDR2 FQGNSA. The CDR3 spans 13 residues. CDR3 loop: CASSRDLCYEQYF.

J is TRBJ2-3 and V is TRBV7-9. CDR1 SEHNR and CDR2 FQNEAQ come from the germline V gene (reference sequence). The CDR3 is made up of 14 amino acids. The chain's CDR3 is CASSLVGSTDTQYF.

The chain recombines TRBV15 with TRBJ2-1; TCRdb gives TRBD2 as the D gene, but with no DNA this cannot be confirmed. Germline lookup yields CDR1 LNHNV and CDR2 YYDKDF (reference sequence). This CDR3 has 17 amino acids. CDR3 region: CATSRERTSASYNEQFF.

The rearrangement links TRBV24-1 to TRBJ2-2. Germline V gene lookup returns CDR1 KGHDR and CDR2 SFDVKD. The CDR3 totals 16 residues. The CDR3 sequence: CATSDFLVGDTGELFF.

This sequence joins TRBV23-1 and TRBJ1-5; with no DNA, the TCRdb D assignment of TRBD1 cannot be verified. TRBV23-1 is known as an ORF, though its function is uncertain. The CDR3 runs to 16 residues. CDR3 protein: CASSHPGQGTPQPQHF.

CDR3 region: CASTPKWSVWVNEQFF. The rearrangement links TRBV27 to TRBJ2-1. The CDR3 sequence is 16 residues long. Germline-derived CDR1 and CDR2 are MNHEY and SMNVEV (reference sequence).

J is TRBJ1-1 and V is TRBV7-9. Germline loops: CDR1 SEHNR, CDR2 FQNEAQ (reference sequence). CDR3 length: 14 residues. CDR3 residues: CASSQADSGTEAFF.

The V gene is TRBV7-9, the J gene TRBJ2-2; TCRdb reports TRBD2, a call that lacks DNA to check it against. Germline lookup yields CDR1 SEHNR and CDR2 FQNEAQ (reference sequence). This CDR3 has 15 residues. The CDR3: CASKLGEGPTGELFF.

This chain links TRBV19 with TRBJ2-1; there is no DNA to check the TCRdb D call of TRBD2. The germline gives CDR1 LNHDA, CDR2 SQIVND (reference sequence). The CDR3 covers 15 residues. CDR3 region: CASSTRLAGEDEQFF.